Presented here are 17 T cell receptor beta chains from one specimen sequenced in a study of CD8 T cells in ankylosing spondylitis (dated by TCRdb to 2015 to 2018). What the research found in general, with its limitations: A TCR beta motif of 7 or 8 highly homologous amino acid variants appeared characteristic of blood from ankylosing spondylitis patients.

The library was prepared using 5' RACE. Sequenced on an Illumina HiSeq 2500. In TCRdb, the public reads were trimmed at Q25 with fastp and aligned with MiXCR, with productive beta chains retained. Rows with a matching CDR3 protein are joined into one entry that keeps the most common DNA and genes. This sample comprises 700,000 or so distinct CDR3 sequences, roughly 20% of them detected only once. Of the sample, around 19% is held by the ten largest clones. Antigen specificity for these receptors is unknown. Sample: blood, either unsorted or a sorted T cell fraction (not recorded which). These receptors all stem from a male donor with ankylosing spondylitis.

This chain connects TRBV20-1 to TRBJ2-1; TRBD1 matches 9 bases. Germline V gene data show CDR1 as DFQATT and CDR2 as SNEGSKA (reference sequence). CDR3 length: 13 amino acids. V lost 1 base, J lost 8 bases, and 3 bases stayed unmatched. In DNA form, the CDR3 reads TGCAGTGCTAGAGGACAGGGGGGTTATGAGCAGTTCTTC. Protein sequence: CSARGQGGYEQFF.

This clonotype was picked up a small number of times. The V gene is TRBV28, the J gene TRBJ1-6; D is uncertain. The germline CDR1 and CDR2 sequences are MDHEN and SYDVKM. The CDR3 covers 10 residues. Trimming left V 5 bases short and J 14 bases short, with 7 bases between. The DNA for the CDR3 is TGTGCCAGCAGTGCTGAGACCCTCCACTTT. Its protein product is CASSAETLHF.

Here the CDR3 DNA reads TGTGCCAGCACTGGACAGGGGGGGAAGAACACTGAAGCTTTCTTT. Its protein is CASTGQGGKNTEAFF. The gene calls are TRBV2 and TRBJ1-1; 10 nucleotides match TRBD1. The V gene end was trimmed by 7 bases and the J gene end by 1 base; junction bases not matched to a gene: 6. Germline CDR1 SNHLY, CDR2 FYNNEI. This CDR3 has 15 residues.

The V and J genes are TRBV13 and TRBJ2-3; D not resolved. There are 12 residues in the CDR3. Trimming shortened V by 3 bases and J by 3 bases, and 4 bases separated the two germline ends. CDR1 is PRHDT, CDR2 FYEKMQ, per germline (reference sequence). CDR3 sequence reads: CASSLQTDTQYF. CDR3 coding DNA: TGTGCCAGCAGCTTGCAAACAGATACGCAGTATTTT. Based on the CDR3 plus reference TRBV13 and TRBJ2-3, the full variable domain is AAGVIQSPRHLIKEKRETATLKCYPIPRHDTVYWYQQGPGQDPQFLISFYEKMQSDKGSIPDRFSAQQFSDYHSELNMSSLELGDSALYFCASSLQTDTQYFGPGTRLTVL.

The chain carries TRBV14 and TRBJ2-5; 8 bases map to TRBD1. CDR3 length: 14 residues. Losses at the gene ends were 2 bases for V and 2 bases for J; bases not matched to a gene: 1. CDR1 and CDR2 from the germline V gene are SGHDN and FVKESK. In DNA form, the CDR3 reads TGTGCCAGCAGCCAAAACAGGGGGCAAGAGACCCAGTACTTC. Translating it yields CASSQNRGQETQYF.

Written as DNA, the CDR3 is TGTGCCAGCAGTCCAATTACACAGGAGGGGACTAACTATGGCTACACCTTC. It specifies CASSPITQEGTNYGYTF. V gene TRBV6-2 or TRBV6-3 combines with J gene TRBJ1-2; D is possibly TRBD1 (5 bases). This CDR3 spans 17 amino acids. CDR1 is MNHEY, CDR2 SVGEGT, per germline. Trimming removed 5 bases from V and 0 bases from J, with 19 bases in between.

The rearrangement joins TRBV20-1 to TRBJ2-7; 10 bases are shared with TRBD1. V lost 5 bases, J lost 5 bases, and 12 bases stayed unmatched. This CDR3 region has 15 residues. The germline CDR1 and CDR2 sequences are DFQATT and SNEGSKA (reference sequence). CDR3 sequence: CSALRGADRGDEQYF. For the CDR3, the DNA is TGCAGTGCTCTACGGGGGGCGGACAGGGGGGACGAGCAGTACTTC.

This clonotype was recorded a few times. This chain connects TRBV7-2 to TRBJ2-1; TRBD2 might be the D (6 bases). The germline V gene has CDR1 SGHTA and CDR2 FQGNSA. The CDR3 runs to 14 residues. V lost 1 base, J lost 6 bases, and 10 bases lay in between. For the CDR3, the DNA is TGTGCCAGCAGCTTAGGCGGGGCGTTCAATGAGCAGTTCTTC. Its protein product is CASSLGGAFNEQFF.

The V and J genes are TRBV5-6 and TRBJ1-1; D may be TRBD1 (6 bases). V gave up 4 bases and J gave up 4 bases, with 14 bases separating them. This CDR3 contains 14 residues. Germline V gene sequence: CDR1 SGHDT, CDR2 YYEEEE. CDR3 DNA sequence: TGTGCCAGCAGCCGAGGGGGTCGGGGCACTGAAGCTTTCTTT. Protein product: CASSRGGRGTEAFF.

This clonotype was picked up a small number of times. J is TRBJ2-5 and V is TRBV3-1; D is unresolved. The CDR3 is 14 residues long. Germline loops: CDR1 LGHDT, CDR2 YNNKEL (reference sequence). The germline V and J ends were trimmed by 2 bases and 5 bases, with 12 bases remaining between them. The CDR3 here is CASSQRDVLETQYF. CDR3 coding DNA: TGTGCCAGCAGCCAACGCGATGTGTTGGAGACCCAGTACTTC.

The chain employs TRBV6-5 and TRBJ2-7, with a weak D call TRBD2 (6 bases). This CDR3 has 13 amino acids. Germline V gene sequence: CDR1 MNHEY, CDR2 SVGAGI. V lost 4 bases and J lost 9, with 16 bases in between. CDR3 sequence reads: CASSSPGAPGQYF. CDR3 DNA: TGTGCCAGCAGTTCACCGGGAGCCCCGGGGCAGTACTTC.

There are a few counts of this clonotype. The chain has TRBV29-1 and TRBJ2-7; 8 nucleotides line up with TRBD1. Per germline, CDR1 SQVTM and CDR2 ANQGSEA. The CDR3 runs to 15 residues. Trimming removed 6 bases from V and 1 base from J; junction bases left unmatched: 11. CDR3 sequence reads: CSVRTGSSRSYEQYF. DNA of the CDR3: TGCAGCGTACGGACAGGGAGTTCAAGGTCCTACGAGCAGTACTTC.

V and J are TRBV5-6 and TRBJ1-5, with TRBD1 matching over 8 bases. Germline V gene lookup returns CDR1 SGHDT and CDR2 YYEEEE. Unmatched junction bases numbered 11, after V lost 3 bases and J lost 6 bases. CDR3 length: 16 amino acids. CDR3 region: CASSYRDTGGGQPQHF. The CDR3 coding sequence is TGTGCCAGCAGCTACCGAGACACAGGGGGAGGTCAGCCCCAGCATTTT. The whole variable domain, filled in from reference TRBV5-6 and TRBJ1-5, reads DAGVTQSPTHLIKTRGQQVTLRCSPKSGHDTVSWYQQALGQGPQFIFQYYEEEERQRGNFPDRFSGHQFPNYSSELNVNALLLGDSALYLCASSYRDTGGGQPQHFGDGTRLSIL.

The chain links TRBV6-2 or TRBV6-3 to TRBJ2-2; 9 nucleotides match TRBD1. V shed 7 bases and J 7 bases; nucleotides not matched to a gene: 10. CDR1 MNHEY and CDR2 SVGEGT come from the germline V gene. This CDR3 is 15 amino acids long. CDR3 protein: CASTLYRGRNGELFF. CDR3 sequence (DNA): TGTGCCAGCACTTTATACAGGGGGCGGAACGGGGAGCTGTTTTTT.

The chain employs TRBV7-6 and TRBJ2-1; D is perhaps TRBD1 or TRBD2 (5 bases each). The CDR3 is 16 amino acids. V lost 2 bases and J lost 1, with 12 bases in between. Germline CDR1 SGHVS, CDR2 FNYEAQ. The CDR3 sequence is CASSLRGKGSYNEQFF. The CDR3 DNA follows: TGTGCCAGCAGCTTAAGAGGGAAGGGGTCCTACAATGAGCAGTTCTTC.

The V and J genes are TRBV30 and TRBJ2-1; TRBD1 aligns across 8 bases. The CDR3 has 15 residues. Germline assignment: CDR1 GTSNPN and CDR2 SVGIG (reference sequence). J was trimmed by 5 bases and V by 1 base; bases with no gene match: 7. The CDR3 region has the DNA TGTGCCTGGAGTGGAGGTCAGGGGGCTGACAATGAGCAGTTCTTC. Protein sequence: CAWSGGQGADNEQFF. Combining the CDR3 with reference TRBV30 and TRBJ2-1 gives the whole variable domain SQTIHQWPATLVQPVGSPLSLECTVEGTSNPNLYWYRQAAGRGLQLLFYSVGIGQISSEVPQNLSASRPQDRQFILSSKKLLLSDSGFYLCAWSGGQGADNEQFFGPGTRLTVL.

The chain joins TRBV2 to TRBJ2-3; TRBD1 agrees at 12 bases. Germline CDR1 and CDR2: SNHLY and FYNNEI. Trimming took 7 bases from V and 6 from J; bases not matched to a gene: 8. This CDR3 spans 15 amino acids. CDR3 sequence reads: CASTKGTGGLDTQYF. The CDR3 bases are TGTGCCAGCACCAAGGGGACAGGGGGCTTGGATACGCAGTATTTT.